Listed below are T cell receptor beta chains from one sample, sequenced in a study of cytomegalovirus exposure and HLA in healthy donors. TCRdb's copy holds only in-frame clones and misses some; the assay was immunoSEQ multiplex PCR. The sample records 150,000 to 200,000 clones, 85% being singletons. Material: PBMCs. The receptor source for this set is a man younger than 35 in good health and CMV-seropositive. CDR3s leave out the opening cysteine and the closing phenylalanine or tryptophan. Clone size is not always given. Where it is, it says once, few, many or a class for expanded clones.

j_call,clone_size,v_call,cdr3_aa
TRBJ2-7,.,TRBV7-2,ASSPRGEGAYEQY
TRBJ2-3,.,TRBV2,ASSERRGGRDTQY
TRBJ1-2,.,TRBV6-4,ASSAEAGAGGYT
TRBJ1-2,.,TRBV29-1,SVERQGPNYGYT
TRBJ2-1,.,TRBV7-6,ASSLDQGGYNEQF
TRBJ2-1,.,TRBV11-3,ASSPGLMTVEQF
TRBJ2-7,once,TRBV7-9,ASSSKRQNAYEQY
TRBJ1-3,.,TRBV7-2,ASSLQGNTIY
TRBJ1-4,.,TRBV30,AWSSLGGPGEKLF
TRBJ2-7,.,TRBV7-9,ASSPPGSYEQY
TRBJ2-7,.,TRBV7-6,ASSLGNRDTEQY
TRBJ2-3,.,TRBV9,ASRATGRASDTQY
TRBJ1-6,.,TRBV9,ASRLETGVIYNSPLH
TRBJ2-3,.,TRBV25-1,ASGGLAATDTQY
TRBJ1-1,.,TRBV27,ASMDRGIGEAF
TRBJ2-7,.,TRBV11-3,ASSRPPQGLPYEQY
TRBJ2-7,.,TRBV30,AWSTLEHEQY
TRBJ1-1,.,TRBV28,ASSWGRTEAF
TRBJ2-5,once,TRBV5-4,ASSSGTSWEETQY
TRBJ1-2,once,TRBV30,AWSSADRSNYGYT
TRBJ2-6,.,TRBV6-6,ASRAGGGVNVLT
TRBJ2-7,.,TRBV11-2,ASSRRDNTYEQY
TRBJ2-3,.,TRBV5-4,ASSQGGIATTDTQY
TRBJ2-4,.,TRBV2,ASSPQGSKNIQY
TRBJ2-5,.,TRBV7-2,ASGTSGRETQY
TRBJ2-1,.,TRBV4-1,ASSQDRGASSYNEQF